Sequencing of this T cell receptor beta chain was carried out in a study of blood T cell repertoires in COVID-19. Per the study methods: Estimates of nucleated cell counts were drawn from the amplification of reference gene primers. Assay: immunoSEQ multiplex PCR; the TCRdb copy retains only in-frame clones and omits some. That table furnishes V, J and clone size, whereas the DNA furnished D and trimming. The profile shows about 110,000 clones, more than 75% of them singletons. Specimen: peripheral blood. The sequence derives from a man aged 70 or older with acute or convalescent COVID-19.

The CDR3 loop reads CASSRAGWDTEAFF. The CDR3 nucleotides read TGTGCCAGCAGTAGGGCAGGGTGGGACACTGAAGCTTTCTTT. The rearrangement joins TRBV2 to TRBJ1-1; tentatively, D is TRBD1 (5 bases). Germline V gene data show CDR1 as SNHLY and CDR2 as FYNNEI. This CDR3 is 14 amino acids long. The V and J ends lost 5 bases and 3 bases respectively, with 13 bases between them.